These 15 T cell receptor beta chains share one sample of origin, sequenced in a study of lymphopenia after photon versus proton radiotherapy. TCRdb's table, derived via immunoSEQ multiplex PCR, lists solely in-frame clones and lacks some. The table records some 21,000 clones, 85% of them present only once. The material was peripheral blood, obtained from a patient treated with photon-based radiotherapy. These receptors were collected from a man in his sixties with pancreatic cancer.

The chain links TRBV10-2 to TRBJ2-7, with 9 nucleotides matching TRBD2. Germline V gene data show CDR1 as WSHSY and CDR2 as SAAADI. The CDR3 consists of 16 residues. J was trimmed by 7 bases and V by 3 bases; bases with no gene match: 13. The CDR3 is CASSDSFGTSSWEQYF. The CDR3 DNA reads TGCGCCAGCAGTGATTCGTTCGGGACTAGCTCGTGGGAGCAGTACTTC.

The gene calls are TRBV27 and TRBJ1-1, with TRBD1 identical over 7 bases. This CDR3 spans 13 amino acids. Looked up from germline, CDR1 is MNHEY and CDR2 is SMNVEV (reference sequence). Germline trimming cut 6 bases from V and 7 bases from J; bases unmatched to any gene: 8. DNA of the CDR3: TGTGCCAGCAGCCGCGGACAGGAGTTTGAAGCTTTCTTT. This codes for CASSRGQEFEAFF.

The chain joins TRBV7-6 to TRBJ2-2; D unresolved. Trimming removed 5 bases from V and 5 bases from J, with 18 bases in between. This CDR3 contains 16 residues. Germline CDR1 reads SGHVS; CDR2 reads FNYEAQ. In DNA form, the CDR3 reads TGTGCCAGCAGCAACGACTTGACAAAAAGAACCGGGGAGCTGTTTTTT. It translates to CASSNDLTKRTGELFF.

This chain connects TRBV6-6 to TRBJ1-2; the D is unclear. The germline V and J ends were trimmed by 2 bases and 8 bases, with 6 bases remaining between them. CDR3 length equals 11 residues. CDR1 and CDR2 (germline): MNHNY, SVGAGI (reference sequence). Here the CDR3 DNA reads TGTGCCAGCAGTTACGCAGACGGCTACACCTTC. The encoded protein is CASSYADGYTF.

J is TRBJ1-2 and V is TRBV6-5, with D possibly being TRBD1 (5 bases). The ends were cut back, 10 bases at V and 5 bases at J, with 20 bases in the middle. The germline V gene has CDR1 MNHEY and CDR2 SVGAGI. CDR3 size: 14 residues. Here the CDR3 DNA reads TGTGCCACGGTGGGGCCTGCTAGCCATTATGGCTACACCTTC. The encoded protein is CATVGPASHYGYTF.

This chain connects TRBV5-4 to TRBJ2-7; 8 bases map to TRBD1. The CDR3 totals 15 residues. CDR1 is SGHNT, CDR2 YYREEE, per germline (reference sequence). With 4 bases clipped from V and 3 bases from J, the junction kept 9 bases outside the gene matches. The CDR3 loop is CASSHGQGSGYEQYF. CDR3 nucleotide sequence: TGTGCCAGCAGCCACGGACAGGGATCTGGCTACGAGCAGTACTTC. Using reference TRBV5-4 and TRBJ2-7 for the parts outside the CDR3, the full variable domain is ETGVTQSPTHLIKTRGQQVTLRCSSQSGHNTVSWYQQALGQGPQFIFQYYREEENGRGNFPPRFSGLQFPNYSSELNVNALELDDSALYLCASSHGQGSGYEQYFGPGTRLTVT.

CDR3 amino acids: CASSLGGQSPLHF. CDR3 nucleotide sequence: TGTGCCAGCAGCTTAGGGGGCCAATCACCCCTCCACTTT. V usage is TRBV7-3 and J usage is TRBJ1-6; maybe TRBD1 (6 bases). This CDR3 spans 13 amino acids. Germline lookup yields CDR1 SGHTA and CDR2 FQGTGA. V lost 2 bases, J lost 10 bases, and 9 bases lay in between.

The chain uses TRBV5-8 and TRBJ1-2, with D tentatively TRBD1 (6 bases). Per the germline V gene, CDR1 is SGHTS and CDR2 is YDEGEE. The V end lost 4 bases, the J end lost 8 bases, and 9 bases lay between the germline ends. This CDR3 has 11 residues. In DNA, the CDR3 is TGTGCCAGCAGCCCAGGGGACGGCTACACCTTC. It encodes CASSPGDGYTF.

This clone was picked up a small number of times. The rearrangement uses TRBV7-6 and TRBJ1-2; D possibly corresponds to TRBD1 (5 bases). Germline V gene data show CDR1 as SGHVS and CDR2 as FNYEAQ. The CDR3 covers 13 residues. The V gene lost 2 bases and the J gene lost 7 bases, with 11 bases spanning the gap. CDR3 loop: CASSLTPGTGYTF. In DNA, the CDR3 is TGTGCCAGCAGCTTAACGCCAGGGACTGGCTACACCTTC.

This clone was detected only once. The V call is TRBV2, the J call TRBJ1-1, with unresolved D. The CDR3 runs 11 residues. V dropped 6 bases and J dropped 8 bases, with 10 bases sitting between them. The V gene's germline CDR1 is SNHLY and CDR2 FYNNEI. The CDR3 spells CASRLMGEAFF. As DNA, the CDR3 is TGTGCCAGCAGGTTGATGGGGGAAGCTTTCTTT. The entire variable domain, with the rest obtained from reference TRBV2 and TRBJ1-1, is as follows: EPEVTQTPSHQVTQMGQEVILRCVPISNHLYFYWYRQILGQKVEFLVSFYNNEISEKSEIFDDQFSVERPDGSNFTLKIRSTKLEDSAMYFCASRLMGEAFFGQGTRLTVV.

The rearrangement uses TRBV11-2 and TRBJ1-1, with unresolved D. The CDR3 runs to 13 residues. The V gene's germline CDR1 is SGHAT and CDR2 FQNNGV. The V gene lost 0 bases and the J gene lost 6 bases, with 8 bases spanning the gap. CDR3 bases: TGTGCCAGCAGCTTAGATATCCGTGCTGAAGCTTTCTTT. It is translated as CASSLDIRAEAFF. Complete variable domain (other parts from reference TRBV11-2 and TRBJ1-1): EAGVAQSPRYKIIEKRQSVAFWCNPISGHATLYWYQQILGQGPKLLIQFQNNGVVDDSQLPKDRFSAERLKGVDSTLKIQPAKLEDSAVYLCASSLDIRAEAFFGQGTRLTVV.

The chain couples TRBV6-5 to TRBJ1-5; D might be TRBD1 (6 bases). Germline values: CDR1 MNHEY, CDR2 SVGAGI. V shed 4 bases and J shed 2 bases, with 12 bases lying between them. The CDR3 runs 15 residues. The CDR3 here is CASSLNRDGNQPQHF. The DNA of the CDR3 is TGTGCCAGCAGTTTAAACAGGGATGGCAATCAGCCCCAGCATTTT.

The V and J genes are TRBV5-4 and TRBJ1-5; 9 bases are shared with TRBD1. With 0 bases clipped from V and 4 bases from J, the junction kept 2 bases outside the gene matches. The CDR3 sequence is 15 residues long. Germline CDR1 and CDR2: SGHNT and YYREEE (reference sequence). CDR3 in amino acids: CASSLAGTGNQPQHF. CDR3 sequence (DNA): TGTGCCAGCAGCTTGGCCGGGACAGGGAATCAGCCCCAGCATTTT.

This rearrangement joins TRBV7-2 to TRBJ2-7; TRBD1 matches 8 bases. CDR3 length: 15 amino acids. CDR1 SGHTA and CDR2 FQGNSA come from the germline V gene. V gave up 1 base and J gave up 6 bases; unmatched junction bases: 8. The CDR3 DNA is TGTGCCAGCAGCTTAGAGGGGACAGGAAGTACCGAGCAGTACTTC. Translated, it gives CASSLEGTGSTEQYF.

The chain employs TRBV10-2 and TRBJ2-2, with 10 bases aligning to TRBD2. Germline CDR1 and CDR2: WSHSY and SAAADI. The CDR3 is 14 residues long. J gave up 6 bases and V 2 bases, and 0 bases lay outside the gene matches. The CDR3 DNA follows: TGCGCCAGCAGTGAGAGCGGGGGGGCCGGGGAGCTGTTTTTT. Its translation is CASSESGGAGELFF.